These T cell receptor beta chains were read from a single sample in a study of identical twins. TCRdb re-called the 5' RACE reads with MiXCR, one entry per CDR3 protein. The table lists a few hundred thousand distinct CDR3 sequences, more than 9% of them singletons. The sample was also linked to a second study, of yellow fever vaccine responses in identical twins.

Sequenced sample: PBMCs. The receptors shown here come from a young woman in good health. Each CDR3 is given with its conserved first and last residue. The D gene is left open where the match is weak. A clone size is listed for some rows: how often the clone was seen (once, few, many), or a class if it is expanded.

CASSSRQGDTGELFF | TGTGCCAGCAGTTCACGACAGGGGGACACCGGGGAGCTGTTTTTT | many | TRBJ2-2 | TRBD1 | 15 | TRBV12-3/TRBV12-4
CASSPPSVSSREQYF | TGTGCCAGCTCACCACCAAGCGTCTCTTCGCGCGAGCAGTACTTC | few | TRBJ2-7 | . | 15 | TRBV18
CASRVGVEQRSNQPQHF | TGTGCCAGCAGGGTGGGGGTTGAACAGAGGAGCAATCAGCCCCAGCATTTT | . | TRBJ1-5 | . | 17 | TRBV5-5
CASSVGGANSYEQYF | TGTGCCAGCAGCGTAGGTGGGGCCAACTCCTACGAGCAGTACTTC | few | TRBJ2-7 | . | 15 | TRBV9
CASSQDLTGAKNIQYF | TGCGCCAGCAGCCAAGATTTGACAGGAGCCAAAAACATTCAGTACTTC | . | TRBJ2-4 | . | 16 | TRBV4-3
CASSPLDRGSSGANVLTF | TGTGCCAGCTCACCTCTGGACAGGGGGTCCTCTGGGGCCAACGTCCTGACTTTC | . | TRBJ2-6 | TRBD1 | 18 | TRBV18
CASSPPWSEGQETQYF | TGTGCCAGCAGCCCGCCCTGGTCAGAAGGGCAAGAGACCCAGTACTTC | . | TRBJ2-5 | . | 16 | TRBV7-9
CSVGVPSAQYF | TGCAGCGTTGGGGTCCCTTCGGCGCAGTACTTC | . | TRBJ2-7 | . | 11 | TRBV29-1
CSVDRAQANYGYTF | TGCAGCGTTGATAGGGCCCAAGCTAACTATGGCTACACCTTC | few | TRBJ1-2 | . | 14 | TRBV29-1
CASSYSEWELFF | TGTGCCAGCAGCTATAGTGAGTGGGAGCTGTTTTTT | . | TRBJ2-2 | . | 12 | TRBV7-6
CASSTQGAANNSPLHF | TGTGCCAGCAGTACCCAGGGCGCAGCTAATAATTCACCCCTCCACTTT | few | TRBJ1-6 | . | 16 | TRBV2
CASIQASSYNSPLHF | TGCGCCAGCATCCAGGCTAGCTCCTATAATTCACCCCTCCACTTT | . | TRBJ1-6 | . | 15 | TRBV4-1
CASSRTDSLRGELFF | TGTGCCAGCAGCCGAACCGACAGTTTAAGAGGGGAGCTGTTTTTT | . | TRBJ2-2 | . | 15 | TRBV2
CASSLGSFNQPQHF | TGTGCCAGCAGTTTGGGGAGTTTCAATCAGCCCCAGCATTTT | many | TRBJ1-5 | . | 14 | TRBV28
CASSLSGLSTDTQYF | TGTGCCAGCAGTTTATCGGGACTTAGCACAGATACGCAGTATTTT | many | TRBJ2-3 | . | 15 | TRBV12-3/TRBV12-4
CASSLPESPDTQYF | TGTGCCAGCAGTTTGCCGGAGAGCCCAGATACGCAGTATTTT | many | TRBJ2-3 | . | 14 | TRBV12-3/TRBV12-4
CASSQEPPTGHTQYF | TGCGCCAGCAGCCAAGAACCACCCACTGGACATACGCAGTATTTT | . | TRBJ2-3 | . | 15 | TRBV4-1
CASSLASRRGRTDTQYF | TGTGCCAGCAGCTTAGCGTCTCGACGCGGCCGCACAGATACGCAGTATTTT | . | TRBJ2-3 | . | 17 | TRBV7-8
CVSRRTWVPMNTEAFF | TGTGTCAGCAGACGGACATGGGTCCCTATGAACACTGAAGCTTTCTTT | . | TRBJ1-1 | . | 16 | TRBV6-2/TRBV6-3
CASSLSLASGELFF | TGTGCCAGCAGCTTGAGCCTAGCTTCGGGGGAGCTGTTTTTT | . | TRBJ2-2 | . | 14 | TRBV5-5
CASSLSPKMTGFYNEQFF | TGTGCCAGCAGCTTATCACCCAAAATGACAGGGTTCTACAATGAGCAGTTCTTC | few | TRBJ2-1 | TRBD1 | 18 | TRBV7-3
CASTAGTEAFF | TGTGCCAGCACTGCGGGGACTGAAGCTTTCTTT | . | TRBJ1-1 | . | 11 | TRBV6-5
CSVPTGGDTGELFF | TGCAGTGTCCCGACAGGGGGGGACACCGGGGAGCTGTTTTTT | few | TRBJ2-2 | TRBD1 | 14 | TRBV20-1
CASTLSGIGYNEQFF | TGTGCCAGCACCCTAAGTGGGATTGGCTACAATGAGCAGTTCTTC | . | TRBJ2-1 | . | 15 | TRBV28
CATRQGLGTEAFF | TGTGCCACCAGACAGGGATTGGGCACTGAAGCTTTCTTT | . | TRBJ1-1 | . | 13 | TRBV24-1
CASSPGLGTQYF | TGTGCCAGCTCACCGGGGTTGGGGACCCAGTACTTC | few | TRBJ2-5 | . | 12 | TRBV18
CATGRLGTKETQYF | TGTGCCACGGGCCGCTTGGGCACTAAAGAGACCCAGTACTTC | many | TRBJ2-5 | . | 14 | TRBV28
CASSSLGEPYEQYF | TGTGCCAGCAGCTCCCTCGGGGAACCCTACGAGCAGTACTTC | . | TRBJ2-7 | . | 14 | TRBV7-9
CATSGGRIYEQYF | TGTGCCACCAGCGGGGGACGCATCTACGAGCAGTACTTC | few | TRBJ2-7 | . | 13 | TRBV15
CASSLSPWGEQYF | TGTGCCAGCAGTTTAAGCCCCTGGGGCGAGCAGTACTTC | . | TRBJ2-7 | . | 13 | TRBV27
CASSRQGVDEQYF | TGTGCCAGCTCGAGGCAGGGTGTCGACGAGCAGTACTTC | many | TRBJ2-7 | . | 13 | TRBV3-1
CASSLGTSGRTSYEQYF | TGTGCCAGCAGCCTTGGGACTAGCGGGCGTACCTCCTACGAGCAGTACTTC | . | TRBJ2-7 | TRBD2 | 17 | TRBV5-4
CASSTSPRDTQYF | TGTGCCAGCAGCACTAGCCCTCGAGATACGCAGTATTTT | . | TRBJ2-3 | . | 13 | TRBV3-1
CASLPRTYNEQFF | TGTGCCAGCCTTCCACGAACTTACAATGAGCAGTTCTTC | many | TRBJ2-1 | . | 13 | TRBV12-3/TRBV12-4
CASSQDGDRQYNEQFF | TGTGCCAGCAGCCAAGATGGGGACAGACAATACAATGAGCAGTTCTTC | many | TRBJ2-1 | TRBD1 | 16 | TRBV4-2
CASSLSPGLAEYTGELFF | TGTGCCAGCAGCTTGTCTCCGGGACTAGCGGAGTACACCGGGGAGCTGTTTTTT | many | TRBJ2-2 | TRBD2 | 18 | TRBV11-1
CSVRDALTDTQYF | TGCAGCGTTCGGGACGCCCTCACAGATACGCAGTATTTT | few | TRBJ2-3 | . | 13 | TRBV29-1
CAIEDRGQTGELFF | TGTGCCATAGAAGACAGGGGGCAGACCGGGGAGCTGTTTTTT | many | TRBJ2-2 | TRBD1 | 14 | TRBV10-3
CASSVTGPSTDTQYF | TGTGCCAGCAGTGTAACAGGGCCAAGCACAGATACGCAGTATTTT | many | TRBJ2-3 | . | 15 | TRBV25-1
CSAITGGTSDTDTQYF | TGCAGTGCTATCACGGGGGGGACTAGCGACACAGATACGCAGTATTTT | few | TRBJ2-3 | TRBD2 | 16 | TRBV20-1
CASSLEMPQNSPLHF | TGCGCCAGCAGCTTGGAGATGCCACAGAATTCACCCCTCCACTTT | . | TRBJ1-6 | . | 15 | TRBV5-1
CASSLEGDGEKLFF | TGCGCCAGCAGCTTGGAAGGGGACGGTGAAAAACTGTTTTTT | many | TRBJ1-4 | . | 14 | TRBV5-1
CASSLVGPVHYGYTF | TGTGCCAGCAGCTTAGTAGGGCCAGTGCACTATGGCTACACCTTC | . | TRBJ1-2 | . | 15 | TRBV7-8
CASSSSPLGLAGGQKRTQYF | TGTGCCAGCAGCTCCTCCCCCCTTGGACTAGCGGGGGGTCAGAAGAGAACCCAGTACTTC | few | TRBJ2-5 | TRBD2 | 20 | TRBV11-1
CASSVAAGSYNEQFF | TGTGCCAGCAGCGTAGCAGCGGGCTCCTACAATGAGCAGTTCTTC | few | TRBJ2-1 | . | 15 | TRBV2